This passage covers 15 T cell receptor beta chains from one sample sequenced in a study of CD8 T cells in ankylosing spondylitis. Study findings and constraints: A motif in TCR beta, a set of eight or nine highly homologous variants, appeared characteristic of ankylosing spondylitis blood.

Their recognized antigens are unknown. A single record per CDR3 protein comes from TCRdb applying MiXCR to the 5' RACE reads. The sample holds 200,000 to 250,000 distinct CDR3 sequences, roughly 18% seen once. The sample taken for sequencing was blood, either unsorted or a sorted T cell fraction (not recorded which). The receptors come from a male donor with ankylosing spondylitis.

This clonotype was seen a few times. The rearrangement links TRBV12-3 or TRBV12-4 to TRBJ2-7; no clear D. This CDR3 is built from 13 residues. Trimming took 3 bases from V and 2 from J, leaving 8 bases between them. For the CDR3, the DNA is TGTGCCAGCAGTTTCGGGTCAGCCTACGAGCAGTACTTC. Its protein is CASSFGSAYEQYF.

This clonotype was seen only a few times. J is TRBJ2-7 and V is TRBV7-2; 8 bases line up with TRBD1. The ends lost 6 bases at V and 4 bases at J; junction bases unmatched: 8. The germline V gene encodes CDR1 SGHTA and CDR2 FQGNSA. The CDR3 is 14 residues long. The CDR3 DNA sequence: TGTGCCAGCAGTCCCTCGGACAGGGAATACGAGCAGTACTTC. It yields the protein CASSPSDREYEQYF.

This clonotype has a handful of counts. The CDR3 carries no conserved terminal phenylalanine or tryptophan, so it likely arises from a read error. The DNA is omitted, as the CDR3 cannot be located on it reliably, and the CDR3 follows TCRdb's listing. The rearrangement uses TRBV27 and TRBJ1-1; the D call TRBD1 from the table was never checked on the DNA. CDR1 MNHEY and CDR2 SMNVEV come from the germline V gene (reference sequence). A total of 12 residues make up the CDR3, ends included. This CDR3 is CASSFRTGDLVL.

This clonotype was seen a handful of times. The chain employs TRBV20-1 and TRBJ2-5, with 7 bases that match TRBD2. The CDR3 is 14 residues long. Trimming at V came to 6 bases and at J to 1 base, leaving 8 bases not matched to a gene. Per the germline V gene, CDR1 is DFQATT and CDR2 is SNEGSKA (reference sequence). The CDR3 sequence: CSAPKAGPQETQYF. In DNA form, the CDR3 reads TGCAGTGCGCCGAAAGCGGGACCCCAAGAGACCCAGTACTTC.

This clonotype has just a few counts. The chain carries TRBV14 and TRBJ2-3; 10 bases are a match to TRBD1. CDR3 size: 16 residues. Germline V CDR1 and CDR2: SGHDN, FVKESK. Losses at the gene ends were 3 bases for V and 4 bases for J; bases not matched to a gene: 7. The CDR3 sequence is CASSHRDRGSADTQYF. The CDR3 nucleotides read TGTGCCAGCAGCCACCGGGACAGGGGAAGCGCAGATACGCAGTATTTT.

The chain has TRBV5-1 and TRBJ2-5; TRBD1 agrees at 10 bases. Germline assignment: CDR1 SGHRS and CDR2 YFSETQ. CDR3 length: 16 amino acids. V shed 4 bases and J 4 bases; nucleotides not matched to a gene: 10. CDR3 in amino acids: CASSIPTGQGTETQYF. CDR3 sequence (DNA): TGCGCCAGCAGCATCCCCACGGGACAGGGGACAGAGACCCAGTACTTC.

This clonotype was observed a few times. V and J are TRBV12-3 or TRBV12-4 and TRBJ1-3; D remains ambiguous. V was shortened by 3 bases and J by 2 bases, with 8 bases between the two germline ends. The CDR3 covers 14 residues. CDR3 in amino acids: CASSFVGTGNTIYF. The CDR3 DNA follows: TGTGCCAGCAGTTTTGTGGGTACTGGAAACACCATATATTTT.

The chain uses TRBV4-2 and TRBJ2-6; D not certain. Trimming stripped 2 bases from V and 2 bases from J, with 10 bases between. Germline V lookup: CDR1 LGHNA, CDR2 YNFKEQ. The CDR3 loop spans 16 amino acids. CDR3 amino acids: CASSQPDRAGANVLTF. In DNA, the CDR3 is TGTGCCAGCAGCCAACCAGACCGGGCTGGGGCCAACGTCCTGACTTTC.

The V gene is TRBV2, the J gene TRBJ2-7; D is unclear. Trimming took off 3 bases at V and 6 bases at J, with 9 bases between the two ends. This CDR3 region has 12 residues. CDR1 SNHLY and CDR2 FYNNEI come from the germline V gene. This CDR3 reads CASSDLGPEQYF. Written as DNA, the CDR3 is TGTGCCAGCAGTGATTTGGGTCCCGAGCAGTACTTC.

This clonotype showed up just a few times. The chain is built from TRBV6-5 and TRBJ1-1; D uncertain. The ends were cut back, 0 bases at V and 4 bases at J, with 9 bases in the middle. The CDR3 extends over 14 amino acids. Germline CDR1 and CDR2: MNHEY and SVGAGI. The CDR3 DNA reads as TGTGCCAGCAGTTACTCGAGTTTCCTCACTGAAGCTTTCTTT. Protein product: CASSYSSFLTEAFF.

This clonotype was seen a handful of times. V usage is TRBV11-2 and J usage is TRBJ2-1, with 9 positions matching TRBD1. V was pared by 5 bases and J by 3 bases, with 5 bases of the junction left unmatched. CDR1 and CDR2 (germline): SGHAT, FQNNGV. The CDR3 is 15 amino acids. The CDR3 reads CASSVTGGSYNEQFF. CDR3 DNA sequence: TGTGCCAGCAGCGTGACAGGGGGGAGCTACAATGAGCAGTTCTTC.

The CDR3 protein is CASSFGTGLHEQYF. Here the CDR3 DNA reads TGTGCCAGCAGCTTCGGGACGGGTCTCCACGAGCAGTACTTC. The chain uses TRBV5-6 and TRBJ2-7; possibly TRBD1 or TRBD2 for D (5 bases each). CDR3 length equals 14 residues. The germline V gene encodes CDR1 SGHDT and CDR2 YYEEEE. The V end lost 2 bases, the J end lost 5 bases, and 14 bases lay between the germline ends.

The table lists this clonotype with a few counts. The gene calls are TRBV7-8 and TRBJ2-7; D is uncertain. The V gene's germline CDR1 is SGHVS and CDR2 FQNEAQ. The germline V and J ends were trimmed by 6 bases and 4 bases, with 10 bases remaining between them. This CDR3 is 12 amino acids long. The CDR3 nucleotides are TGTGCCAGCAGTTTGGCCCCTTACGAGCAGTACTTC. Protein: CASSLAPYEQYF.

This clonotype was seen only a few times. V is TRBV7-9 and J is TRBJ2-1; 12 nucleotides line up with TRBD2. The CDR3 runs 16 residues. Germline loops: CDR1 SEHNR, CDR2 FQNEAQ (reference sequence). J was trimmed by 4 bases and V by 5 bases; bases with no gene match: 6. The CDR3 sequence: CASSPSGGARYNEQFF. CDR3 bases: TGTGCCAGCAGCCCTAGCGGGGGGGCCCGTTACAATGAGCAGTTCTTC.

The J gene is TRBJ1-5, the V gene TRBV7-9; TRBD1 is a possible D gene (5 bases). Trimming took 5 bases from V and 0 from J, leaving 11 bases between them. Germline CDR1 SEHNR, CDR2 FQNEAQ (reference sequence). CDR3 length: 15 amino acids. The CDR3 here is CASSPGTYSNQPQHF. CDR3 bases: TGTGCCAGCAGCCCCGGGACCTATAGCAATCAGCCCCAGCATTTT.